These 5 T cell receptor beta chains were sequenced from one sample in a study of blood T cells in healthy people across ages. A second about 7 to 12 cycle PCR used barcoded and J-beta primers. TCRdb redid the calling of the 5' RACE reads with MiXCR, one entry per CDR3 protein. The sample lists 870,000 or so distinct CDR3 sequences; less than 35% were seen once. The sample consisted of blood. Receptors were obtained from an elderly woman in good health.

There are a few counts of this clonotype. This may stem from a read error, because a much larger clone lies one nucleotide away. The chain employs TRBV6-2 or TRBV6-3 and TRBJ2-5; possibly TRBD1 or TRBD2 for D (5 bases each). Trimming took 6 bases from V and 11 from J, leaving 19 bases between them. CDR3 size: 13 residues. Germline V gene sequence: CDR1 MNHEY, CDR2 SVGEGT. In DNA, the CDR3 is TGTGCCAGCAGCCCCGGGGCCCCCCATGAGCAGTACTTC. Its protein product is CASSPGAPHEQYF.

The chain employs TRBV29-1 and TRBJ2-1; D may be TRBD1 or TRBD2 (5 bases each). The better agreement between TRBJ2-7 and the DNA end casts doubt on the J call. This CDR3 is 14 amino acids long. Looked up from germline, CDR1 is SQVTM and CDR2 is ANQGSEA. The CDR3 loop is CSVGAGREYNEQYF. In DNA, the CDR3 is TGCAGCGTTGGAGCAGGGAGAGAATACAATGAGCAGTACTTC.

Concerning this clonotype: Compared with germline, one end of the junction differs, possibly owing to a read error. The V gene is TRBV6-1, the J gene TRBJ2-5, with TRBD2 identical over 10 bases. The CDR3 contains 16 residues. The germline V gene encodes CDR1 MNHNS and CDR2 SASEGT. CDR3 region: CASRRLAGVPQETQYF. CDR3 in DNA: TGCGCCAGCAGGCGGCTAGCGGGGGTACCCCAAGAGACCCAGTACTTC.

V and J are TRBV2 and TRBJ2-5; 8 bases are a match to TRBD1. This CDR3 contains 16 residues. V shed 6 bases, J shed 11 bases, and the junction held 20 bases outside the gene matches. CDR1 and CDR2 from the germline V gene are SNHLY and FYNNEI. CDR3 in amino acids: CASSADPGGLGNEQYF. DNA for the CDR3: TGTGCCAGCAGCGCAGACCCAGGGGGCTTGGGGAATGAGCAGTACTTC.

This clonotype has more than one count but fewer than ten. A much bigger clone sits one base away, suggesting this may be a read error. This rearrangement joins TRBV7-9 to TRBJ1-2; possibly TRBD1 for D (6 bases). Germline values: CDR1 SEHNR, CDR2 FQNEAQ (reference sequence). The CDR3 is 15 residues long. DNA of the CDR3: TGTGCCGGCAGCTTAGCGGGGGCGCATACCTATGGCTACACCTTC. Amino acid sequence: CAGSLAGAHTYGYTF.